This T cell receptor beta chain was found in a study of blood T cell repertoires in COVID-19. As for the study in general: Both acute and convalescent COVID-19 samples were obtained from the United States, Italy and Spain. From T cells, B-cell-depleted T cells, or PBMCs came the material, which was cDNA or gDNA.

Germline CDR1 reads SGHVS; CDR2 reads FQNEAQ. The junction had 13 bases not matched to a gene; V was cut back by 6 bases and J by 4 bases. This CDR3 has 19 residues. In the original workflow: The assay estimated nucleated cells by amplifying reference gene primers. Produced via immunoSEQ multiplex PCR; TCRdb's table is partial and in-frame only. V and J calls and clone size are as listed in that table; D and trimming were resolved from the DNA. The sample records around 150,000 clones, about 87% being singletons. This clonotype was sampled from a woman aged 40 to 50 with acute or convalescent COVID-19. Specimen: peripheral blood. The chain uses TRBV7-8 and TRBJ2-2, with 14 nucleotides matching TRBD2. The CDR3 DNA sequence: TGTGCCAGCAGTTTCTACCTGACTAGCGGGGGGGCCGGCACCGGGGAGCTGTTTTTT. Its translation is CASSFYLTSGGAGTGELFF. The variable domain in full, with the rest retrieved from reference TRBV7-8 and TRBJ2-2, is GAGVSQSPRYKVAKRGQDVALRCDPISGHVSLFWYQQALGQGPEFLTYFQNEAQLDKSGLPSDRFFAERPEGSVSTLKIQRTQQEDSAVYLCASSFYLTSGGAGTGELFFGEGSRLTVL.